This passage covers 14 T cell receptor beta chains from one sample sequenced in a study of cytomegalovirus exposure and HLA in healthy donors. The primer mix had 60 Vbeta and 13 Jbeta primers. Assay used: immunoSEQ multiplex PCR; TCRdb lists only in-frame clones, some missing. This table has about 160,000 clones, around four fifths appearing once. Specimen: PBMCs. The receptors derive from a woman between 25 and 40 years old in good health and CMV-seronegative.

V and J are TRBV5-4 and TRBJ2-7; TRBD1 is a possible D gene (7 bases). This CDR3 is built from 15 residues. The V end lost 1 base, the J end lost 0 bases, and 11 bases lay between the germline ends. Germline loops: CDR1 SGHNT, CDR2 YYREEE (reference sequence). The CDR3 DNA follows: TGTGCCAGCAGCTTGCGACAGGGACTCTCCTACGAGCAGTACTTC. It is translated as CASSLRQGLSYEQYF.

In this sample, this clone turned up a few times. The chain carries TRBV27 and TRBJ1-1; no reliable D call. V was clipped by 3 bases and J by 1 base, with 9 bases between them. There are 14 residues in the CDR3. Germline CDR1 reads MNHEY; CDR2 reads SMNVEV (reference sequence). The CDR3 loop reads CASSFERGNTEAFF. The CDR3 DNA follows: TGTGCCAGCAGTTTCGAGCGTGGGAACACTGAAGCTTTCTTT.

The V call is TRBV28, the J call TRBJ1-5, with D hard to call. The CDR3 runs 14 residues. V lost 3 bases to trimming and J lost 0 bases, with 6 bases between them. From germline, CDR1 is MDHEN and CDR2 SYDVKM. CDR3 sequence reads: CASSLTYSNQPQHF. CDR3 nucleotide sequence: TGTGCCAGCAGTTTGACTTATAGCAATCAGCCCCAGCATTTT.

This chain joins TRBV18 and TRBJ2-7; D is uncertain. Trimming took 0 bases from V and 6 from J, leaving 9 bases between them. Per germline, CDR1 KGHSH and CDR2 LQKENI. CDR3 length: 13 residues. The CDR3 nucleotides are TGTGCCAGCTCACCACCTAACTTCGTCGAGCAGTACTTC. This sequence encodes CASSPPNFVEQYF.

J is TRBJ2-3 and V is TRBV5-1; possible D gene TRBD1, 6 bases. V lost 1 base, J lost 2 bases, and 23 bases lay in between. CDR3 size: 19 residues. Looked up from germline, CDR1 is SGHRS and CDR2 is YFSETQ. The CDR3 protein is CASSLRSRTGPHFTDTQYF. CDR3 DNA sequence: TGCGCCAGCAGCTTGAGGTCCCGCACAGGGCCCCACTTCACAGATACGCAGTATTTT. Full variable domain (remainder filled in from reference TRBV5-1 and TRBJ2-3): KAGVTQTPRYLIKTRGQQVTLSCSPISGHRSVSWYQQTPGQGLQFLFEYFSETQRNKGNFPGRFSGRQFSNSRSEMNVSTLELGDSALYLCASSLRSRTGPHFTDTQYFGPGTRLTVL.

The chain carries TRBV30 and TRBJ1-5; D is unclear. The CDR3 contains 14 residues. The germline CDR1 and CDR2 sequences are GTSNPN and SVGIG (reference sequence). Trimming took 3 bases from V and 0 from J, leaving 9 bases between them. CDR3 coding DNA: TGTGCCTGGAGCGCGGGTAGTAGCAATCAGCCCCAGCATTTT. It encodes CAWSAGSSNQPQHF.

This sequence joins TRBV19 and TRBJ1-5; tentatively, D is TRBD1 (5 bases). Germline lookup yields CDR1 LNHDA and CDR2 SQIVND (reference sequence). The CDR3 has 16 residues. V dropped 3 bases and J dropped 0 bases, with 12 bases sitting between them. The CDR3 bases are TGTGCCAGTAGTATTTCAGGACAATTTAGCAATCAGCCCCAGCATTTT. It codes for CASSISGQFSNQPQHF.

J is TRBJ1-1 and V is TRBV5-1; no clear D. Germline V gene lookup returns CDR1 SGHRS and CDR2 YFSETQ. V was clipped by 0 bases and J by 3 bases, with 12 bases between them. The CDR3 runs to 15 residues. The CDR3 region has the DNA TGCGCCAGCAGCTTGGGACGGGGTAGGGACACTGAAGCTTTCTTT. Protein: CASSLGRGRDTEAFF.

This sequence joins TRBV18 and TRBJ1-5; 8 nucleotides agree with TRBD1. The CDR3 extends over 14 amino acids. Germline CDR1 is KGHSH and CDR2 is LQKENI. Losses at the gene ends were 8 bases for V and 3 bases for J; bases not matched to a gene: 6. The CDR3 loop reads CASRRTGNNQPQHF. Written as DNA, the CDR3 is TGTGCCAGCCGCAGGACAGGGAACAATCAGCCCCAGCATTTT.

The V call is TRBV7-8, the J call TRBJ2-7; D possibly corresponds to TRBD1 (6 bases). The CDR3 has 13 amino acids. Germline-derived CDR1 and CDR2 are SGHVS and FQNEAQ. CDR3 protein: CFIKERQAYEQYF. In nucleotides, the CDR3 is TGTTTCATCAAGGAAAGACAGGCATACGAGCAGTACTTC.

The chain has TRBV29-1 and TRBJ1-2; TRBD1 agrees at 9 bases. V shed 7 bases and J 6 bases; nucleotides not matched to a gene: 9. The CDR3 has 13 amino acids. Germline CDR1 is SQVTM and CDR2 is ANQGSEA. CDR3 sequence reads: CSGYRDRDDGYTF. The DNA of the CDR3 is TGCAGCGGTTACCGGGACAGGGATGATGGCTACACCTTC.

The table lists this clone with a count of one. This rearrangement joins TRBV6-1 to TRBJ1-1, with TRBD1 as a possible D gene (5 bases). The CDR3 totals 16 residues. Germline V gene sequence: CDR1 MNHNS, CDR2 SASEGT. V was clipped by 0 bases and J by 3 bases, with 14 bases between them. CDR3 bases: TGTGCCAGCAGTGAAGCGCTTCAGGGTTGGGACACTGAAGCTTTCTTT. Translation gives CASSEALQGWDTEAFF.

CDR3 sequence: CASSLAAGVVSYEQYF. The CDR3 nucleotides read TGTGCCAGCAGCTTAGCGGCGGGGGTAGTCTCCTACGAGCAGTACTTC. The V and J genes are TRBV7-6 and TRBJ2-7, with 7 bases aligning to TRBD2. CDR1 is SGHVS, CDR2 FNYEAQ, per germline. The CDR3 loop spans 16 amino acids. After removal of 0 bases from V and 0 bases from J, the junction contained 5 bases not matched to a gene.

This chain links TRBV15 with TRBJ1-3; D not certain. This CDR3 has 17 amino acids. Germline V gives CDR1 LNHNV, CDR2 YYDKDF (reference sequence). Trimming removed 0 bases at V and 0 bases at J, with 12 bases between. CDR3 DNA sequence: TGTGCCACCAGCAGAGATCAGTTGAGGGCCTCTGGAAACACCATATATTTT. Translated: CATSRDQLRASGNTIYF.